The rows below give T cell receptor beta chains drawn from one sample of a study of CD8 T cells in Susac syndrome. TCRdb redid the calling of the immunoSEQ multiplex PCR reads with MiXCR, one entry per CDR3 protein. This sample has about 440,000 distinct CDR3 sequences; approximately 85% occur once, and the top ten carry about 0.1%. The sequencing sample was made of CD8+ T cells from PBMCs. The receptors derive from a human donor with multiple sclerosis. Each CDR3 is given with its conserved first and last residue. The order of the fields is D gene, V gene, J gene, clone size, CDR3 DNA, CDR3 protein. D genes are given only for firm matches. The size of a clone is reported for some rows only, either as once, few or many, or as a class for expanded clones.

>TRBD1|TRBV20-1|TRBJ1-1|once
TGCAGTGCTTGGGTCAGGGGGCGGGCTGAAGCTTTCTTT
CSAWVRGRAEAFF
>TRBD2|TRBV19|TRBJ2-1|-
TGTGCCAGTAGTATAGTAACTAGCGGGAGCAATGAGCAGTTCTTC
CASSIVTSGSNEQFF
>TRBD2|TRBV27|TRBJ2-3|once
TGTGCCAGCAGTTTATCTAGCGGGAGTTCCGGAGATACGCAGTATTTT
CASSLSSGSSGDTQYF
>-|TRBV12-3/TRBV12-4|TRBJ1-1|-
TGTGCCAGCACTCTCTCCACTCAGGCTGAAGCTTTCTTT
CASTLSTQAEAFF
>-|TRBV27|TRBJ1-1|-
TGTGCCAGCCTCGATAACACTGAAGCTTTCTTT
CASLDNTEAFF
>-|TRBV5-6|TRBJ2-7|-
TGTGCCAGCAGCCCAGCCTTGGGGGTCGAGCAGTACTTC
CASSPALGVEQYF
>TRBD2|TRBV9|TRBJ2-3|-
TGTGCCAGCAGCGTAGTGGACCGAAGCGGGAGAGGCACAGATACGCAGTATTTT
CASSVVDRSGRGTDTQYF
>-|TRBV6-1|TRBJ2-7|-
TGTGCTCTAACTCCGGACGGCTACGAGCAGTACTTC
CALTPDGYEQYF
>TRBD2|TRBV30|TRBJ2-7|-
TGTGCCTGGAGTGTACTAGCGGGAGACTGGGGAGAGCAGTACTTC
CAWSVLAGDWGEQYF
>-|TRBV19|TRBJ2-2|-
TGTGCCAGTAGTGCAGGGCTTAACACCGGGGAGCTGTTTTTT
CASSAGLNTGELFF
>TRBD2|TRBV5-1|TRBJ2-7|-
TGCGCCAGCAGCCCGGCCGGGGGGTACCACGAGCAGTACTTC
CASSPAGGYHEQYF
>TRBD1|TRBV7-8|TRBJ2-2|-
TGTGCCAGCAGCTTCCCTACCACAGGGGCCACGAACACCGGGGAGCTGTTTTTT
CASSFPTTGATNTGELFF
>TRBD1|TRBV4-1|TRBJ2-7|-
TGCGCCAGCAGCCGGGACAGGGGGTGGGAGCAGTACTTC
CASSRDRGWEQYF
>TRBD1|TRBV5-1|TRBJ2-1|-
TGCGCCAGCAGCTTCCTTGGGACAGGAGACAATGAGCAGTTCTTC
CASSFLGTGDNEQFF
>-|TRBV12-3/TRBV12-4|TRBJ2-3|-
TGTGCCAGCAGTTTATCTAGCGACACAGATACGCAGTATTTT
CASSLSSDTDTQYF
>TRBD1|TRBV3-1|TRBJ1-1|-
TGTGCCAGCAGCCAGCCCAGGGGGCCACACACTGAAGCTTTCTTT
CASSQPRGPHTEAFF
>-|TRBV5-1|TRBJ2-7|-
TGCGCCAGCAGCTTGGTGCTATTCACCTACGAGCAGTACTTC
CASSLVLFTYEQYF
>-|TRBV5-6|TRBJ1-1|-
TGTGCCAGCAACCTGAGAAGCTCCCCTCTCCCCACTGAAGCTTTCTTT
CASNLRSSPLPTEAFF
>-|TRBV30|TRBJ1-5|-
TGTGCCTGGAGTGGAATTGGGAGCAATCAGCCCCAGCATTTT
CAWSGIGSNQPQHF
>-|TRBV19|TRBJ1-1|-
TGTGCCAGTACCATCCTCGGCGGGGGGGGGCTTGGCACTGAAGCTTTCTTT
CASTILGGGGLGTEAFF
>TRBD1|TRBV13|TRBJ1-4|few
TGTGCCAGCAGCTCGACAGGGGGGCATGAAAAACTGTTTTTT
CASSSTGGHEKLFF
>-|TRBV29-1|TRBJ1-2|-
TGCAGCGTTGAGCCAGGGGACTATGGCTACACCTTC
CSVEPGDYGYTF
>-|TRBV3-1|TRBJ1-1|-
TGTGCCAGCAGCCAAGTGGGCACAGGGATTGAAGCTTTCTTT
CASSQVGTGIEAFF
>TRBD2|TRBV6-6|TRBJ2-1|-
TGTGCCAGCAGTTACTCCTGGACTAGCGGTGTTCTAGGGCAGTTCTTC
CASSYSWTSGVLGQFF